This TCR beta chain was recorded in a study of blood T cell repertoires in COVID-19. About the research overall: COVID-19 samples, acute and convalescent, were from the United States, Italy and Spain.

After removal of 5 bases from V and 4 bases from J, the junction contained 13 bases not matched to a gene. This CDR3 contains 17 residues. Per the germline V gene, CDR1 is LNHDA and CDR2 is SQIVND (reference sequence). The repertoire was sequenced with immunoSEQ multiplex PCR; TCRdb's copy has only in-frame clones and lacks some. The sample carries about 88,000 clones, around nine tenths recorded once. The chain employs TRBV19 and TRBJ2-1; 8 nucleotides match TRBD2. The sample taken for sequencing was peripheral blood. This TCR was recovered from a man aged 60-69 years with acute or convalescent COVID-19. CDR3 loop: CASSQAGAVRSYNEQFF. CDR3 coding DNA: TGTGCCAGTAGTCAAGCGGGGGCGGTAAGATCGTACAATGAGCAGTTCTTC. Drawing the rest from reference TRBV19 and TRBJ2-1, the complete variable domain is DGGITQSPKYLFRKEGQNVTLSCEQNLNHDAMYWYRQDPGQGLRLIYYSQIVNDFQKGDIAEGYSVSREKKESFPLTVTSAQKNPTAFYLCASSQAGAVRSYNEQFFGPGTRLTVL.